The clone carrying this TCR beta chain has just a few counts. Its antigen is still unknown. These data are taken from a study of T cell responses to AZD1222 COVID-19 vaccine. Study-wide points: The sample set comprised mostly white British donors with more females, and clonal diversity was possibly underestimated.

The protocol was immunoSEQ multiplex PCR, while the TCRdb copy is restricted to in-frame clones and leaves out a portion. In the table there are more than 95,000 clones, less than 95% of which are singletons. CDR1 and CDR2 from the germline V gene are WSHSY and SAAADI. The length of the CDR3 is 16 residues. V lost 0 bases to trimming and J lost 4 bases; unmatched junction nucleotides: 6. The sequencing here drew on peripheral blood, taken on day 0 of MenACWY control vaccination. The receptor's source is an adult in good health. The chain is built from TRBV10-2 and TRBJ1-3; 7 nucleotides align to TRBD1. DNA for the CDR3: TGCGCCAGCAGTGAGTCGAAACAGGGGTTGGGAAACACCATATATTTT. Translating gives CASSESKQGLGNTIYF.